This T cell receptor beta chain was sequenced during a study of T-cell memory formation after mild COVID-19. On the study more broadly: TCR clusters showed largely donor specificity. Study-wide results and limits: Still unconfirmed is whether the second-wave clones peaking on day 37 recognized SARS-CoV-2. Some clones that responded were present in memory (sampled pre-infection), which suggests cross-reactive memory joined. The main location of contracting CD4+ clones was CM and EM, and that of contracting CD8+ clones was EMRA.

J was trimmed by 8 bases and V by 5 bases; bases with no gene match: 13. The CDR3 consists of 15 residues. In germline, CDR1 is MNHEY, CDR2 SVGAGI. This clonotype came up a few times. No antigen is known for it. Using its own MiXCR run on the 5' RACE reads, TCRdb lists one record per CDR3 protein. The repertoire holds around 430,000 distinct CDR3 sequences, with about 16% as singletons. The sample consisted of PBMCs or a T cell subset sorted from them (not recorded which). This rearrangement joins TRBV6-5 to TRBJ1-2; TRBD1 agrees at 8 bases. The TCR was taken from a man in his late teens or twenties who had mild COVID-19 (a few samples of this study predate the infection). Cell type and time point are not known. CDR3 sequence reads: CASSRPDRDLGGYTF. The CDR3, as DNA: TGTGCCAGCAGTCGCCCGGACAGGGACCTTGGGGGCTACACCTTC.